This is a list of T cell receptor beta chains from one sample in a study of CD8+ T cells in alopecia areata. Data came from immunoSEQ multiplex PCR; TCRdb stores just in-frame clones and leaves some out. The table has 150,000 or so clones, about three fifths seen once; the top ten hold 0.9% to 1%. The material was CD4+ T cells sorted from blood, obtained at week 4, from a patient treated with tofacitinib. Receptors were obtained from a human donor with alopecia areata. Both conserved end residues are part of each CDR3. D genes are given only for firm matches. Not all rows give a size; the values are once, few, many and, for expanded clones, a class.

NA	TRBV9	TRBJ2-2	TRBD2	CASSVASGGTGELFF	TGTGCCAGCAGCGTAGCTAGCGGGGGCACCGGGGAGCTGTTTTTT
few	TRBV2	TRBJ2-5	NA	CASKDHQETQYF	TGTGCCAGCAAGGACCACCAAGAGACCCAGTACTTC
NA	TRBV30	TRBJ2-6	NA	CAWSVSGANVLTF	TGTGCCTGGAGTGTATCTGGGGCCAACGTCCTGACTTTC
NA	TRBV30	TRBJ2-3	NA	CAWGDGSSTDTQYF	TGTGCCTGGGGGGACGGGTCTAGCACAGATACGCAGTATTTT
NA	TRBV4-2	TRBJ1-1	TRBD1	CASSRPGQGNTEAFF	TGTGCCAGCAGCCGACCGGGACAGGGAAACACTGAAGCTTTCTTT
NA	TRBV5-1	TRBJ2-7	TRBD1	CASSSPGTATYEQYF	TGCGCCAGCAGCAGTCCCGGGACAGCCACCTACGAGCAGTACTTC
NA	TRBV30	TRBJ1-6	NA	CAWSVGVYNSPLHF	TGTGCCTGGAGTGTAGGTGTATATAATTCACCCCTCCACTTT
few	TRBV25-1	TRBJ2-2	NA	CASSDQPSATGELFF	TGTGCCAGCAGTGATCAGCCCAGTGCCACCGGGGAGCTGTTTTTT
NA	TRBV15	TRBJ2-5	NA	CATRRAAQETQYF	TGTGCCACCAGGAGGGCGGCGCAAGAGACCCAGTACTTC
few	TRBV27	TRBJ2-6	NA	CASSPRGAMWTGANVLTF	TGTGCCAGCAGCCCTCGGGGGGCGATGTGGACTGGGGCCAACGTCCTGACTTTC
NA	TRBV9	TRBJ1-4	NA	CASSVGGSSLPEEKLFF	TGTGCCAGCAGCGTAGGGGGGTCCTCGCTCCCGGAAGAAAAACTGTTTTTT
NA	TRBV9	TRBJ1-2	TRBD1	CASSATGYGYTF	TGTGCCAGCAGCGCGACAGGGTATGGCTACACCTTC
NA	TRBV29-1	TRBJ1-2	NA	CSVGGSLYGYTF	TGCAGCGTTGGAGGTAGTCTTTATGGCTACACCTTC
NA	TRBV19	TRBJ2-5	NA	CATVPGAGETQYF	TGTGCCACCGTGCCGGGGGCAGGAGAGACCCAGTACTTC
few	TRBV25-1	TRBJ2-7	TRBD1	CASSGQGKPYEQYF	TGTGCCAGCAGTGGACAGGGAAAGCCCTACGAGCAGTACTTC
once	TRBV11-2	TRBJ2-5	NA	CASSLDGLGETQYF	TGTGCCAGCAGCTTAGATGGGTTGGGAGAGACCCAGTACTTC
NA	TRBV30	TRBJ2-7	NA	CAWSQISYEQYF	TGTGCCTGGAGCCAGATAAGCTACGAGCAGTACTTC
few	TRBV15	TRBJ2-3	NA	CATSGGPGAGGDTQYF	TGTGCCACCAGCGGGGGCCCAGGGGCGGGTGGAGATACGCAGTATTTT
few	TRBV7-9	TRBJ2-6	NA	CASTDSGANVLTF	TGTGCCAGCACCGACTCTGGGGCCAACGTCCTGACTTTC
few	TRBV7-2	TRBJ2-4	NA	CASSLRGSKNIQYF	TGTGCCAGCAGCCTCCGGGGAAGCAAAAACATTCAGTACTTC
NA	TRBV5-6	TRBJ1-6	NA	CASSLEVRTDNSPLHF	TGTGCCAGCAGCTTGGAGGTCCGGACAGATAATTCACCCCTCCACTTT
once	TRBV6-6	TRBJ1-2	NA	CASSYSGREGYGYTF	TGTGCCAGCAGTTACTCGGGCAGGGAAGGGTATGGCTACACCTTC
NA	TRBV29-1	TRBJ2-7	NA	CSGRPDGSYEQYF	TGCAGCGGACGACCGGACGGTTCCTACGAGCAGTACTTC
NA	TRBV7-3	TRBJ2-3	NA	CASSPGSTDTQYF	TGTGCCAGCAGCCCCGGAAGCACAGATACGCAGTATTTT
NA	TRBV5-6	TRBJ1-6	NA	CASSLGVSSPLHF	TGTGCCAGCAGCTTGGGAGTAAGTTCACCCCTCCACTTT
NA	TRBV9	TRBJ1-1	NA	CASSVVNTEAFF	TGTGCCAGCAGCGTAGTGAACACTGAAGCTTTCTTT